This T cell receptor (beta chain) was captured in a study of T cell responses to AZD1222 COVID-19 vaccine. Study-level findings and limits: Seropositive AZD1222 recipients at baseline numbered only five to seven. Donors in the cohort were predominantly white British and more often female, and clonal diversity was possibly underestimated. Mapped onto spike, vaccine-associated CD4 TCRs spanned it and were dominant at 160-218 and 743-854. The breadth and depth of Spike-specific TCRs increased once two AZD1222 doses had been given.

Comment on this clone: Its antigen remains unidentified. Other DNA sequences from this sample encode an identical CDR3 as well.

In germline, CDR1 is MNHNS, CDR2 SASEGT. The CDR3 has 15 amino acids. Trimming cost V 2 bases and J 4 bases; bases outside gene matches: 2. Sequenced by immunoSEQ multiplex PCR; TCRdb stores in-frame clones only, minus some. Of approximately 100,000 clones detected, about 89% appear once; the ten largest clones hold roughly a sixth. Sequencing was performed on peripheral blood, taken on day 0 of AZD1222 vaccination. This chain uses TRBV6-1 with TRBJ2-3, with TRBD2 identical over 11 bases. This clonotype was obtained from an adult in good health. CDR3 sequence reads: CASSELAGGPDTQYF. The CDR3 bases are TGTGCCAGCAGTGAACTAGCGGGGGGCCCAGATACGCAGTATTTT.